This T cell receptor beta chain was captured in a study of blood T cells in healthy people across ages. V was pared by 1 base and J by 9 bases, with 11 bases between. The CDR3 has 13 amino acids. The germline CDR1 and CDR2 sequences are LGHDT and YNNKEL (reference sequence). Through a sample-barcoded 5' primer and a J-beta primer mix, a second PCR was run for roughly 6 to 11 cycles. Each CDR3 protein is one row after TCRdb ran MiXCR on the 5' RACE reads. The sample shows fewer than 2,000,000 distinct CDR3 sequences, about 35% of them seen only once. This clonotype was counted between two and nine times. Its specificity is not known. Study-level points and caveats: A roughly linear fall in TCR beta diversity per million T cells was seen with increasing age.

This clonotype originated in a woman in her thirties in good health. The chain employs TRBV3-1 and TRBJ2-3; D is possibly TRBD2 (6 bases). The sequencing sample was made of blood. CDR3 sequence: CASSQGSSGTQYF. The CDR3 DNA follows: TGTGCCAGCAGCCAAGGGAGCAGCGGGACGCAGTATTTT.